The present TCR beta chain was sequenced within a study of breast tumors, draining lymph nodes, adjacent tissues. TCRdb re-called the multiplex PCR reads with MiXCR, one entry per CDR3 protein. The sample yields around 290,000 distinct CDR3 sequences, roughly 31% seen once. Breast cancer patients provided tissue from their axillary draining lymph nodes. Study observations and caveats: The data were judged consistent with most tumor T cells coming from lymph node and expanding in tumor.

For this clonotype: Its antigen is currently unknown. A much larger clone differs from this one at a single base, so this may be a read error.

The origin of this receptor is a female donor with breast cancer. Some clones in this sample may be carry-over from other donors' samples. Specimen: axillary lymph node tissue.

As DNA, the CDR3 is TGTGCCAGCAGCGTAGTCCCGGGCAGCACAGATACGCAGTGTTTT. It specifies CASSVVPGSTDTQCF. The gene calls are TRBV9 and TRBJ2-3; D ambiguous. The germline gives CDR1 SGDLS, CDR2 YYNGEE. The CDR3 loop spans 15 amino acids.